These 27 T cell receptor beta chains share one sample of origin, sequenced in a study of cytomegalovirus exposure and HLA in healthy donors. The data were produced by immunoSEQ multiplex PCR, yet TCRdb's version contains in-frame clones alone and is incomplete. The sample lists roughly 200,000 clones, roughly 81% seen once, with 0.95% to 1.5% in the top ten. What was sequenced was PBMCs. The receptors originated from a woman aged 25 to 39 in good health and CMV-seronegative.

The chain joins TRBV30 to TRBJ1-1; no firm D call. Trimming removed 3 bases from V and 6 bases from J, with 14 bases in between. The CDR3 runs to 13 residues. CDR1 GTSNPN and CDR2 SVGIG come from the germline V gene (reference sequence). In DNA, the CDR3 is TGTGCCTGGAGCCCTTTCGCCTACGCTGAAGCTTTCTTT. Amino acid sequence: CAWSPFAYAEAFF.

The chain recombines TRBV9 with TRBJ1-5; 8 bases line up with TRBD1. This CDR3 comprises 13 residues. Unmatched junction bases numbered 4, after V lost 3 bases and J lost 8 bases. Germline V gene data show CDR1 as SGDLS and CDR2 as YYNGEE. The CDR3 region has the DNA TGTGCCAGCAGCGCAGCGACAGGGGAGCCCCAGCATTTT. This sequence encodes CASSAATGEPQHF.

The DNA for the CDR3 is TGTGCCTGGAGTCGAGGCCTCCAAGAGACCCAGTACTTC. It encodes CAWSRGLQETQYF. This chain links TRBV30 with TRBJ2-5; no firm D call. The length of the CDR3 is 13 residues. V lost 2 bases and J 1 base, leaving 8 bases between the germline ends. Germline V gene lookup returns CDR1 GTSNPN and CDR2 SVGIG (reference sequence).

This clone was seen only once. V and J are TRBV6-1 and TRBJ1-2, with TRBD1 as a possible D gene (5 bases). The CDR3 is 15 residues long. Germline CDR1 MNHNS, CDR2 SASEGT. The germline V and J ends were trimmed by 0 bases and 6 bases, with 14 bases remaining between them. The CDR3 DNA sequence: TGTGCCAGCAGTGAAGCTGCGGGAGGGGAAAATGGCTACACCTTC. Translation gives CASSEAAGGENGYTF.

The CDR3 here is CSVTRTDTQYF. The CDR3, as DNA: TGCAGCGTCACGAGAACAGATACGCAGTATTTT. The chain employs TRBV29-1 and TRBJ2-3; D is undetermined. The CDR3 totals 11 residues. CDR1 SQVTM and CDR2 ANQGSEA come from the germline V gene. V shed 6 bases and J shed 3 bases, with 7 bases lying between them.

The count of this clone is one. The chain joins TRBV30 to TRBJ1-1; D is perhaps TRBD1 (5 bases). Germline CDR1 and CDR2: GTSNPN and SVGIG (reference sequence). The CDR3 is 16 amino acids. V was clipped by 6 bases and J by 0 bases, with 20 bases between them. The CDR3 sequence: CACIRGRWGVNTEAFF. CDR3 DNA: TGTGCCTGCATTAGGGGCCGCTGGGGGGTGAACACTGAAGCTTTCTTT.

The rearrangement joins TRBV6-6 to TRBJ1-2; maybe TRBD1 (5 bases). Germline CDR1 is MNHNY and CDR2 is SVGAGI (reference sequence). The CDR3 has 12 amino acids. V lost 11 bases to trimming and J lost 9 bases, with 19 bases between them. The CDR3: CADSGGDRSYTF. DNA for the CDR3: TGTGCCGACTCGGGAGGGGATAGGAGCTACACCTTC.

To note about this clone: The sample carries other DNA sequences with the same CDR3. The chain uses TRBV6-1 and TRBJ2-7; TRBD2 matches 9 bases. The CDR3 sequence is 13 residues long. Germline CDR1 is MNHNS and CDR2 is SASEGT. V lost 7 bases to trimming and J lost 3 bases; unmatched junction nucleotides: 4. CDR3 residues: CASTLAGNYEQYF. Written as DNA, the CDR3 is TGTGCCAGCACGCTAGCGGGGAACTACGAGCAGTACTTC.

The V call is TRBV15, the J call TRBJ1-4, with unresolved D. The CDR3 is made up of 16 amino acids. Deletions cut 6 bases from V and 3 bases from J, with 17 bases between. CDR1 LNHNV and CDR2 YYDKDF come from the germline V gene (reference sequence). For the CDR3, the DNA is TGTGCCACCAGGGGAGGTTGGGCAGATCCTAATGAAAAACTGTTTTTT. Translated, it gives CATRGGWADPNEKLFF.

The V call is TRBV6-5, the J call TRBJ1-1; the match to TRBD1 covers 7 bases. The length of the CDR3 is 14 residues. After removal of 9 bases from V and 1 base from J, the junction contained 8 bases not matched to a gene. The V gene's germline CDR1 is MNHEY and CDR2 SVGAGI. CDR3 DNA sequence: TGTGCCAGGGAGCTTCGGACAGGGAACACTGAAGCTTTCTTT. Translation: CARELRTGNTEAFF.

The rearrangement joins TRBV4-1 to TRBJ2-7; D call uncertain. Trimming took 1 base from V and 2 from J, leaving 12 bases between them. The germline V gene has CDR1 MGHRA and CDR2 YSYEKL. This CDR3 contains 15 residues. The CDR3 loop is CASSQATQVTYEQYF. The DNA of the CDR3 is TGCGCCAGCAGCCAAGCAACCCAGGTTACCTACGAGCAGTACTTC.

This CDR3 reads CASSLTIRGIQYF. CDR3 nucleotides: TGTGCCAGCAGCTTAACGATCCGCGGCATTCAGTACTTC. This rearrangement joins TRBV14 to TRBJ2-4; no clear D. Trimming took off 5 bases at V and 9 bases at J, with 14 bases between the two ends. CDR1 and CDR2 (germline): SGHDN, FVKESK. The CDR3 covers 13 residues.

The gene calls are TRBV7-9 and TRBJ1-1; D perhaps matches TRBD1 (6 bases). V lost 0 bases and J lost 5, with 13 bases in between. This CDR3 has 15 amino acids. Germline CDR1 reads SEHNR; CDR2 reads FQNEAQ (reference sequence). The CDR3 region is CASSLAGGLDTEAFF. The CDR3 DNA sequence: TGTGCCAGCAGCTTAGCGGGGGGGCTTGATACTGAAGCTTTCTTT.

This sequence joins TRBV7-9 and TRBJ2-1; tentatively, D is TRBD2 (5 bases). The V end lost 6 bases, the J end lost 4 bases, and 13 bases lay between the germline ends. The V gene's germline CDR1 is SEHNR and CDR2 FQNEAQ (reference sequence). The length of the CDR3 is 14 residues. Here the CDR3 DNA reads TGTGCCAGCAGATACCCCGGGGTTTACAATGAGCAGTTCTTC. Amino acid sequence: CASRYPGVYNEQFF.

J is TRBJ1-2 and V is TRBV5-1; D is unresolved. The CDR3 runs 13 residues. Trimming took off 0 bases at V and 7 bases at J, with 10 bases between the two ends. Looked up from germline, CDR1 is SGHRS and CDR2 is YFSETQ. CDR3 loop: CASSLEAGSGYTF. The DNA of the CDR3 is TGCGCCAGCAGCTTGGAGGCAGGTTCTGGCTACACCTTC.

The chain carries TRBV6-5 and TRBJ2-1; a possible D gene is TRBD1 (5 bases). Trimming left V 0 bases short and J 2 bases short, with 11 bases between. CDR3 length: 16 residues. Germline values: CDR1 MNHEY, CDR2 SVGAGI. This CDR3 reads CASSYSIPGTYNEQFF. The DNA for the CDR3 is TGTGCCAGCAGTTACTCGATCCCAGGGACCTACAATGAGCAGTTCTTC.

This clone was recorded only once. V gene TRBV4-1 combines with J gene TRBJ2-1; tentative D call: TRBD2 (5 bases). Germline V gene lookup returns CDR1 MGHRA and CDR2 YSYEKL. V was shortened by 6 bases and J by 4 bases, with 19 bases between the two germline ends. This CDR3 has 16 amino acids. This CDR3 reads CASSRMTTTLYNEQFF. In DNA, the CDR3 is TGCGCCAGCAGTCGGATGACTACGACCCTATACAATGAGCAGTTCTTC.

This clone occurred a few times. Different DNA sequences within this sample yield the same CDR3. The chain combines TRBV6-4 with TRBJ1-2; D is unresolved. Trimming left V 2 bases short and J 7 bases short, with 5 bases between. Germline loops: CDR1 MRHNA, CDR2 SNTAGT. There are 11 residues in the CDR3. The CDR3 DNA sequence: TGTGCCAGCAGTGACGCGCGTGGCTACACCTTC. Its protein is CASSDARGYTF.

Worth noting for this clone: Additional DNA sequences in this sample encode the identical CDR3. V usage is TRBV6-6 and J usage is TRBJ1-2, with 8 bases lining up with TRBD1. The CDR3 is made up of 13 amino acids. V trimming: 5 bases; J trimming: 5 bases; junction bases outside the gene matches: 4. Germline V lookup: CDR1 MNHNY, CDR2 SVGAGI (reference sequence). CDR3 DNA sequence: TGTGCCAGCAGTCCGACAGGGGATTATGGCTACACCTTC. Its translation: CASSPTGDYGYTF.

This clone appeared a few times. V and J are TRBV2 and TRBJ2-1, with TRBD1 matching 12 bases. The CDR3 totals 18 residues. Germline V lookup: CDR1 SNHLY, CDR2 FYNNEI. Losses at the gene ends were 6 bases for V and 2 bases for J; bases not matched to a gene: 11. DNA for the CDR3: TGTGCCAGCAGCTCCGGGACAGGGGGCCAGGGCCCCTACAATGAGCAGTTCTTC. This gives the protein CASSSGTGGQGPYNEQFF.

The chain recombines TRBV28 with TRBJ2-1; 11 nucleotides align to TRBD2. V gave up 9 bases and J gave up 4 bases; unmatched junction bases: 8. The CDR3 length is 15 residues. Germline CDR1 and CDR2: MDHEN and SYDVKM. CDR3 residues: CASLRLAGGYNEQFF. Here the CDR3 DNA reads TGTGCCAGTCTTCGTCTAGCGGGGGGATACAATGAGCAGTTCTTC.

The chain joins TRBV5-1 to TRBJ2-6, with TRBD1 identical over 8 bases. With V trimmed by 1 base and J by 0 bases, 15 bases remained unmatched. The V gene's germline CDR1 is SGHRS and CDR2 YFSETQ. CDR3 length: 21 residues. This CDR3 reads CASSLWGFKGQGDSGANVLTF. In nucleotides, the CDR3 is TGCGCCAGCAGCTTGTGGGGGTTCAAAGGACAGGGTGACTCTGGGGCCAACGTCCTGACTTTC.

This sequence joins TRBV5-1 and TRBJ1-2; TRBD1 matches at 10 bases. The CDR3 has 16 residues. After removal of 4 bases from V and 2 bases from J, the junction contained 8 bases not matched to a gene. The germline CDR1 and CDR2 sequences are SGHRS and YFSETQ. The CDR3 region has the DNA TGCGCCAGCAGCGCCACCGGGACAGGGGAAAACTATGGCTACACCTTC. Protein: CASSATGTGENYGYTF.

CDR3 coding DNA: TGTGCCTGGAGTCGGCGGGGTAACCCTGGAAACACCATATATTTT. Amino acid sequence: CAWSRRGNPGNTIYF. V usage is TRBV30 and J usage is TRBJ1-3, with no clear D. This CDR3 is 15 amino acids long. Trimming left V 2 bases short and J 2 bases short, with 13 bases between. Germline V gene sequence: CDR1 GTSNPN, CDR2 SVGIG (reference sequence).

The gene calls are TRBV9 and TRBJ1-6, with TRBD1 identical over 9 bases. J lost 8 bases, V lost 0 bases, and 0 bases had no gene match. Germline CDR1 is SGDLS and CDR2 is YYNGEE. The CDR3 has 14 residues. The CDR3 sequence: CASSVGQGDSPLHF. DNA for the CDR3: TGTGCCAGCAGCGTAGGACAGGGGGATTCACCCCTCCACTTT.

This clone came up many times. The chain combines TRBV7-9 with TRBJ1-1; D might be TRBD1 (6 bases). V was cut by 5 bases and J by 6 bases, with 22 bases left in between. CDR3 size: 16 residues. Germline CDR1 is SEHNR and CDR2 is FQNEAQ (reference sequence). In DNA, the CDR3 is TGTGCCAGCAGCCCAGATATCAGGGGTGGTGTAGCTGAAGCTTTCTTT. Translation: CASSPDIRGGVAEAFF.

V gene TRBV6-1 combines with J gene TRBJ2-7, with a tentative D call TRBD2 (6 bases). Trimming pared 2 bases from V and 2 bases from J, leaving 13 bases between. Germline V gives CDR1 MNHNS, CDR2 SASEGT. The CDR3 runs to 15 residues. CDR3 region: CASSEWVSGTYEQYF. For the CDR3, the DNA is TGTGCCAGCAGTGAATGGGTTAGCGGCACCTACGAGCAGTACTTC.